Below, 7 T cell receptor beta chains from the same sample are listed, as sequenced in a study of post-analysis software for immune sequencing data. Whole-study findings and limits: The five TRBV segments detected at higher frequency in patients than in controls included TRBV5-6, TRBV5-1 and TRBV20-1.

Unique molecular identifiers had been added to the TCR beta cDNA libraries. TCRdb redid the calling of the PCR reads with MiXCR, one entry per CDR3 protein. The data show 750,000 to 950,000 distinct CDR3 sequences, with under 60% seen just once and approximately 4.4% held by the top ten. Their specific antigens are unknown. Sequencing used blood. All receptors come from a girl aged 5-17 years with multiple sclerosis.

A few counts support this clonotype. This chain links TRBV9 with TRBJ2-4; D remains ambiguous. CDR1 is SGDLS and CDR2 is YYNGEE in the germline V gene. The CDR3 runs to 14 residues. V dropped 0 bases and J dropped 8 bases, with 12 bases sitting between them. The CDR3 spells CASSVEYLGHIQYF. The CDR3 DNA reads as TGTGCCAGCAGCGTAGAATACCTCGGCCACATTCAGTACTTC.

The chain carries TRBV9 and TRBJ2-1; tentative D call: TRBD1 (6 bases). The ends were cut back, 0 bases at V and 6 bases at J, with 13 bases in the middle. The CDR3 runs to 15 residues. Germline V CDR1 and CDR2: SGDLS, YYNGEE. This CDR3 is CASSVDSGQFNEQFF. The CDR3 DNA is TGTGCCAGCAGCGTAGACTCCGGACAGTTCAATGAGCAGTTCTTC. The whole variable domain, filled in from reference TRBV9 and TRBJ2-1, reads DSGVTQTPKHLITATGQRVTLRCSPRSGDLSVYWYQQSLDQGLQFLIQYYNGEERAKGNILERFSAQQFPDLHSELNLSSLELGDSALYFCASSVDSGQFNEQFFGPGTRLTVL.

The chain has TRBV19 and TRBJ2-5; D is ambiguous. Trimming cost V 10 bases and J 2 bases, with 14 bases left between them. The CDR3 has 13 residues. Germline V gene data show CDR1 as LNHDA and CDR2 as SQIVND (reference sequence). CDR3 nucleotide sequence: TGTGCCACCTCACCCAGAAGACAAGAGACCCAGTACTTC. The encoded protein is CATSPRRQETQYF.

This clonotype has only a few counts. This chain connects TRBV9 to TRBJ2-3; D may be TRBD2 (6 bases). The CDR3 is made up of 14 amino acids. V was shortened by 0 bases and J by 6 bases, with 11 bases between the two germline ends. CDR1 SGDLS and CDR2 YYNGEE come from the germline V gene. The CDR3 DNA reads TGTGCCAGCAGCGTAGACGGGAGCGGCGATACGCAGTATTTT. Its protein is CASSVDGSGDTQYF.

Details on this clonotype: This may be a read error: a much more frequent sequence differs by one nucleotide. CDR3 sequence: CSARVNGPVYEQYF. CDR3 nucleotides: TGCAGTGCTAGAGTCAATGGGCCGGTCTATGAGCAGTACTTC. The V gene is TRBV20-1, the J gene TRBJ2-7; D gene ambiguous. Between the trimmed V and J ends, which lost 1 base and 7 bases, there was a span of 17 bases. The CDR3 contains 14 residues. Germline loops: CDR1 DFQATT, CDR2 SNEGSKA (reference sequence).

This rearrangement joins TRBV7-9 to TRBJ1-4; weak D call: TRBD1 (5 bases). Germline-derived CDR1 and CDR2 are SEHNR and FQNEAQ (reference sequence). The V and J ends lost 8 bases and 8 bases respectively, with 18 bases between them. The CDR3 length is 14 residues. This chain's CDR3 is CASEGPPLGEKLFF. The CDR3 region has the DNA TGTGCCAGCGAGGGGCCTCCACTAGGAGAAAAACTGTTTTTT.

CDR3 residues: CASSSRASKNIQYF. CDR3 nucleotide sequence: TGTGCCAGCAGCTCGCGGGCTAGCAAAAACATTCAGTACTTC. The chain recombines TRBV7-9 with TRBJ2-4; tentative D call: TRBD2 (5 bases). The germline V gene encodes CDR1 SEHNR and CDR2 FQNEAQ (reference sequence). Trimming left V 4 bases short and J 3 bases short, with 10 bases between. This CDR3 comprises 14 residues. The full variable domain, completed using reference TRBV7-9 and TRBJ2-4, is DTGVSQNPRHKITKRGQNVTFRCDPISEHNRLYWYRQTLGQGPEFLTYFQNEAQLEKSRLLSDRFSAERPKGSFSTLEIQRTEQGDSAMYLCASSSRASKNIQYFGAGTRLSVL.